The present T cell receptor beta chain was sequenced within a study of blood T cell repertoires in COVID-19. The age range of participants was about 18 to 95 years, with residence in roughly 25 US areas. The table lists this clone with a few counts. The method was immunoSEQ multiplex PCR; TCRdb's version includes in-frame clones alone and lacks a portion of them. The sample carries about 400,000 clones, roughly 87% recorded once. This TCR derives from a woman between 40 and 55 years old with acute COVID-19. The sequencing input was PBMCs or T cells enriched from blood (not recorded which).

The CDR3, as DNA: TGTGCCAGCAGCCAGGAATTTCAGGGTAAAGGCTACACCTTC. Amino acid sequence: CASSQEFQGKGYTF. The J gene is TRBJ1-2, the V gene TRBV4-2, with TRBD1 as a possible D gene (5 bases). Germline V gene sequence: CDR1 LGHNA, CDR2 YNFKEQ. With 3 bases removed from V and 8 bases from J, the gap between germline ends came to 16 bases. This CDR3 is 14 amino acids long.